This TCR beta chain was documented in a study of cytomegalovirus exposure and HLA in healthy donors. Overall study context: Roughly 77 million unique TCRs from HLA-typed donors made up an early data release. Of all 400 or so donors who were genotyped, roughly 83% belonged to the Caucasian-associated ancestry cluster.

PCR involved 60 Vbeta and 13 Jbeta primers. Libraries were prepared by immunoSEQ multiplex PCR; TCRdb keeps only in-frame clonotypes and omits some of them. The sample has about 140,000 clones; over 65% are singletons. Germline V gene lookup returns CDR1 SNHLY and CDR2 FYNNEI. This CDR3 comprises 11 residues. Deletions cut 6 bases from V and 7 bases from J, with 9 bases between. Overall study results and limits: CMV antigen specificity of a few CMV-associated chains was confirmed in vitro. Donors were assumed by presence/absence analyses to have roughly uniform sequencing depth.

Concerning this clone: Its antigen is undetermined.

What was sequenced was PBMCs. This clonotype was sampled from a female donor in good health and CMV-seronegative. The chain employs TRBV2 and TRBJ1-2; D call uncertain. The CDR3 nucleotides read TGTGCCAGCAGAGAACGGGGTGGCTACACCTTC. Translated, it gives CASRERGGYTF.